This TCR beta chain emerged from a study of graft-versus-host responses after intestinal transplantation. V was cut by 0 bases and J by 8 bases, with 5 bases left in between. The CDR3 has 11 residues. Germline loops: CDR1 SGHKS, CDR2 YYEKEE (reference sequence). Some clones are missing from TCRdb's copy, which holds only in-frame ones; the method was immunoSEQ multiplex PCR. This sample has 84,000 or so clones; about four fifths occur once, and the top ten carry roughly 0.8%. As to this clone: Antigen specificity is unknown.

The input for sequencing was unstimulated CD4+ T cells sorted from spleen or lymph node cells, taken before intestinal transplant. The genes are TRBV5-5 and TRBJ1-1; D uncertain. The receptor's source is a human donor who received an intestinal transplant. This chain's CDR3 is CASSLVAEAFF. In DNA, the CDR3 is TGTGCCAGCAGCTTGGTAGCCGAAGCTTTCTTT.